One sample yielded the 12 T cell receptor beta chains listed below, sequenced in a study of T-cell reconstitution after alpha-beta-depleted transplantation in children. The TCRbeta library was prepared with unique molecular identifiers. TCRdb passed the PCR reads through MiXCR, listing each CDR3 protein once. This table has just over 950,000 distinct CDR3 sequences, 25% to 35% appearing once. The input for sequencing was PBMCs, mostly from graft donor cells, taken 360 days after TCRalphabeta/CD19-depleted stem cell transplant. Receptors were obtained from a boy in the first two years of life who had a stem cell transplant for SCID, so the T cells may come from the graft donor.

This chain joins TRBV20-1 and TRBJ1-1, with 10 positions matching TRBD1. The CDR3 totals 16 residues. Trimming cost V 3 bases and J 6 bases; bases outside gene matches: 13. Per the germline V gene, CDR1 is DFQATT and CDR2 is SNEGSKA (reference sequence). In nucleotides, the CDR3 is TGCAGTGCTAGGGGACAAGGGACAGGGGCGATCCCTGAAGCTTTCTTT. Translating gives CSARGQGTGAIPEAFF.

The V call is TRBV20-1, the J call TRBJ1-3; 7 bases align to TRBD1. The CDR3 totals 15 residues. Germline V CDR1 and CDR2: DFQATT, SNEGSKA (reference sequence). V lost 3 bases and J lost 2; bases outside the gene matches: 7. The CDR3 spells CSARLDRVTGNTIYF. The CDR3 coding sequence is TGCAGTGCTAGGTTAGACAGGGTAACTGGAAACACCATATATTTT.

This rearrangement joins TRBV27 to TRBJ2-2; 10 bases are a match to TRBD1. With 5 bases clipped from V and 6 bases from J, the junction kept 3 bases outside the gene matches. The CDR3 length is 14 residues. The germline gives CDR1 MNHEY, CDR2 SMNVEV (reference sequence). The CDR3 is CASSVGQGAGELFF. The CDR3 nucleotides are TGTGCCAGCAGTGTCGGACAGGGGGCCGGGGAGCTGTTTTTT.

V is TRBV5-1 and J is TRBJ2-1; 9 bases fit TRBD1. Germline V CDR1 and CDR2: SGHRS, YFSETQ. The CDR3 sequence is 18 residues long. J lost 6 bases, V lost 4 bases, and 17 bases had no gene match. CDR3 sequence: CASSTVPGQGGKGNEQFF. The DNA for the CDR3 is TGCGCCAGCAGCACCGTCCCGGGACAGGGTGGGAAGGGCAATGAGCAGTTCTTC. Full variable domain (missing parts from reference TRBV5-1 and TRBJ2-1): KAGVTQTPRYLIKTRGQQVTLSCSPISGHRSVSWYQQTPGQGLQFLFEYFSETQRNKGNFPGRFSGRQFSNSRSEMNVSTLELGDSALYLCASSTVPGQGGKGNEQFFGPGTRLTVL.

The rearrangement joins TRBV11-2 to TRBJ1-4; D is undetermined. In germline, CDR1 is SGHAT, CDR2 FQNNGV. Trimming pared 7 bases from V and 3 bases from J, leaving 12 bases between. The CDR3 length is 14 residues. CDR3 coding DNA: TGTGCCAGCACCCCTCTGGGATCTAATGAAAAACTGTTTTTT. Translation gives CASTPLGSNEKLFF.

A few counts support this clonotype. This chain joins TRBV29-1 and TRBJ2-2, with unresolved D. The CDR3 is made up of 10 amino acids. Trimming took off 5 bases at V and 8 bases at J, with 6 bases between the two ends. Germline CDR1 reads SQVTM; CDR2 reads ANQGSEA. CDR3 amino acids: CSVYVGELFF. For the CDR3, the DNA is TGCAGCGTTTACGTGGGGGAGCTGTTTTTT.

The rearrangement joins TRBV29-1 to TRBJ2-1; D possibly matches TRBD1 or TRBD2 (5 bases each). Per the germline V gene, CDR1 is SQVTM and CDR2 is ANQGSEA. V was shortened by 3 bases and J by 3 bases, with 12 bases between the two germline ends. The CDR3 spans 14 residues. CDR3 sequence: CSVDRDPFYNEQFF. The CDR3 region has the DNA TGCAGCGTTGATCGGGACCCTTTCTACAATGAGCAGTTCTTC.

This clonotype turned up a few times. The chain links TRBV20-1 to TRBJ2-5; D is ambiguous. CDR1 and CDR2 from the germline V gene are DFQATT and SNEGSKA (reference sequence). Trimming stripped 1 base from V and 7 bases from J, with 13 bases between. The CDR3 runs to 13 residues. This CDR3 is CSARVAGIGTQYF. CDR3 nucleotides: TGCAGTGCTAGAGTGGCAGGTATAGGGACCCAGTACTTC.

There are many counts of this clonotype. The chain carries TRBV5-1 and TRBJ2-5, with TRBD2 as a possible D gene (6 bases). The CDR3 has 14 amino acids. The germline V and J ends were trimmed by 4 bases and 4 bases, with 14 bases remaining between them. Germline V gives CDR1 SGHRS, CDR2 YFSETQ. The CDR3 region has the DNA TGCGCCAGCAGCACACCTGGGGGAGGAGAGACCCAGTACTTC. This codes for CASSTPGGGETQYF.

This clonotype showed up just a few times. This chain links TRBV9 with TRBJ2-5, with 7 bases fitting TRBD2. Germline V gives CDR1 SGDLS, CDR2 YYNGEE. The V and J ends lost 4 bases and 2 bases, in that order; junction bases with no gene match: 11. This CDR3 region has 16 residues. This chain's CDR3 is CASSLGGGGRQETQYF. Here the CDR3 DNA reads TGTGCCAGCAGCCTAGGCGGCGGGGGTCGTCAAGAGACCCAGTACTTC.

This clonotype was detected a few times. The chain couples TRBV29-1 to TRBJ2-1, with D hard to call. Trimming shortened V by 0 bases and J by 3 bases, and 9 bases separated the two germline ends. Germline V CDR1 and CDR2: SQVTM, ANQGSEA. The CDR3 length is 14 residues. CDR3: CSVEDSQFYNEQFF. The CDR3 DNA sequence: TGCAGCGTTGAAGATTCGCAGTTCTACAATGAGCAGTTCTTC.

This clonotype was found a few times. The chain joins TRBV5-1 to TRBJ1-2; D not resolved. Deletions cut 6 bases from V and 3 bases from J, with 15 bases between. CDR1 is SGHRS and CDR2 is YFSETQ in the germline V gene. The CDR3 is made up of 14 amino acids. This chain's CDR3 is CASIHDPGDYGYTF. Here the CDR3 DNA reads TGCGCCAGCATTCACGACCCAGGAGACTATGGCTACACCTTC.